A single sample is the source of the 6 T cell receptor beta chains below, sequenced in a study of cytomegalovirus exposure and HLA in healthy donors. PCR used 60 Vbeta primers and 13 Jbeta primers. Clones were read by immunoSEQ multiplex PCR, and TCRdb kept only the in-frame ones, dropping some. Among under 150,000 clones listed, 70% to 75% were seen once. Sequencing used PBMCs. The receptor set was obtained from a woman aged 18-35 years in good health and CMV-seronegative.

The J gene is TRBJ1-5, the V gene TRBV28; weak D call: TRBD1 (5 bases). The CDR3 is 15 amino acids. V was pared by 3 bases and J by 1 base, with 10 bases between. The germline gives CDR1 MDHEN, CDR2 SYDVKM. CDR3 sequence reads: CASSLLRESNQPQHF. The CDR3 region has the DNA TGTGCCAGCAGTTTGCTCAGGGAAAGCAATCAGCCCCAGCATTTT.

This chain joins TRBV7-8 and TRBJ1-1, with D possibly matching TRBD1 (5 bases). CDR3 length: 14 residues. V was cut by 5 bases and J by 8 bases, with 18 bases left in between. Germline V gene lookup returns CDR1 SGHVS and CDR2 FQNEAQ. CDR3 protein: CASSPRTLPREAFF. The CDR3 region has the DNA TGTGCCAGCAGCCCAAGGACACTCCCCAGGGAAGCTTTCTTT.

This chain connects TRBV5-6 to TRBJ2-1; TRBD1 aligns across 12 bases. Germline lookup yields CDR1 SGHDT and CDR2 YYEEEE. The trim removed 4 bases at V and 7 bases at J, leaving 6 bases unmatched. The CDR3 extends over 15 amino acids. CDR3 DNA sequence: TGTGCCAGCAGCGGGGGACAGGGGGCCTGGAATGAGCAGTTCTTC. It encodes CASSGGQGAWNEQFF. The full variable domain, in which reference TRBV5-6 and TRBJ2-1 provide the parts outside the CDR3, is DAGVTQSPTHLIKTRGQQVTLRCSPKSGHDTVSWYQQALGQGPQFIFQYYEEEERQRGNFPDRFSGHQFPNYSSELNVNALLLGDSALYLCASSGGQGAWNEQFFGPGTRLTVL.

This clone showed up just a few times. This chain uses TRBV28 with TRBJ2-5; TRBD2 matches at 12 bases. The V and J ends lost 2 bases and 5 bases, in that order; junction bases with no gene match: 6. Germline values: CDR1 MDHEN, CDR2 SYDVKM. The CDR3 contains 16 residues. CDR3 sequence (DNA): TGTGCCAGCAGTTTAGCCGGACTAGCGGGGCGGGAGACCCAGTACTTC. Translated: CASSLAGLAGRETQYF.

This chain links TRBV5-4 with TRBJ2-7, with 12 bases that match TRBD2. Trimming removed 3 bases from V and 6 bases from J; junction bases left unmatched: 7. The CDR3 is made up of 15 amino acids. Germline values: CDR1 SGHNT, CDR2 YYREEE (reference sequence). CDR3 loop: CASSSTTSGGVEQYF. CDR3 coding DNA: TGTGCCAGCAGCTCCACGACTAGCGGGGGTGTCGAGCAGTACTTC.

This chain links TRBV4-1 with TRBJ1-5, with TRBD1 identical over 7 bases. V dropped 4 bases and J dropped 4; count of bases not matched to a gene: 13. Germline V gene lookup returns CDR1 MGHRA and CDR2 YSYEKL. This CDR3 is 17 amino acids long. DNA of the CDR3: TGCGCCAGCAGCCTTACACGGAGGACAGGTGAAAATCAGCCCCAGCATTTT. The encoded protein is CASSLTRRTGENQPQHF.